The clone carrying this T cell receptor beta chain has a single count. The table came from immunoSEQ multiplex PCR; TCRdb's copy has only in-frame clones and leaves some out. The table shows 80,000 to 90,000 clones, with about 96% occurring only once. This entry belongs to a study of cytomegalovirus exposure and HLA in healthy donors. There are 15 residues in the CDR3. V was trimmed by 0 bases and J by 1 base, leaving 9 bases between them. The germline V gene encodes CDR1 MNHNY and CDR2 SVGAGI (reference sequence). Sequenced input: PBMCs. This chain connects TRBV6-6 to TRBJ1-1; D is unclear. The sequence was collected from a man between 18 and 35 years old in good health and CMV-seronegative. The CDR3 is CASSYSEQPNTEAFF. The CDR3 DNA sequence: TGTGCCAGCAGTTACTCAGAACAGCCGAACACTGAAGCTTTCTTT.